The T cell receptor (beta chain) described here comes from a study of early T cells in non-severe SARS-CoV-2 infection (TCRdb year 2021). Regarding the study in general: Because TCR sequencing was done on bulk RNA from unsorted whole blood, the alpha and beta chains could not be paired. Study-wide conclusions, independent of this receptor: VDJdb matching was skewed toward anti-spike CD8 responses, so virus-specific expansions were likely underestimated and private and CD4 specificities were missed.

The study was a case-control design nested within a healthcare worker cohort in London, UK, with weekly nasopharyngeal swab PCR tests and blood sampling. Healthcare workers were enrolled in the week of the UK lockdown, from 23 to 31 March 2020, and were followed every week for up to about 16 weeks. This clonotype is assessed as medium-sized (0.01 to 0.1%). No cognate antigen has been identified for it. One end of the junction fails to match germline, which may point to a read error. Preparation of the library involved 5' RACE. The sequencing machine was a NextSeq 500. The TCR library protocol attached unique molecular identifiers to individual cDNA molecules to correct for sequencing error and PCR bias. TCR alpha and beta chains were both sequenced, and the abundances of alpha and beta sequences in each sample were closely correlated with each other. The authors' pipeline ran thus. Decombinator V4 was used to annotate the V gene, J gene and CDR3 of the TCR sequences. Expanded TCRs were defined as changing significantly between any two time points under a Poisson model with p below 0.0001. TCR abundances were normalised to the total number of TCRs sequenced per sample and expressed as counts per million. MAIT TCRs were defined by TRAV1-2 paired with TRAJ12, TRAJ20 or TRAJ33, and iNKT TCRs by TRAV10 paired with TRAJ18. A search of VDJdb, accessed on 1 November 2021, was run for TCRs annotated to CMV, EBV and SARS-CoV-2, with TCRs annotated for multiple antigens excluded. TCRdb passed the public sequencing reads through fastp at Q25 and MiXCR, retaining productive beta sequences. Each CDR3 protein appears once, grouped with its most common genes and DNA. The V and J calls were not made by the authors but by TCRdb's processing. A total of about 110,000 distinct CDR3 sequences appear in this sample, roughly 12% of them only once. Around 4% of the sample rests with the top ten.

Taken from the germline V gene, the CDR1 and CDR2 loops are KGHSH and LQKENI. The CDR3 runs 15 amino acids, cysteine and phenylalanine included. The DNA shown is the 45-base CDR3, in frame from base 1. This receptor was identified in an adult who was a healthcare worker with PCR-confirmed SARS-CoV-2 infection or an uninfected control (not recorded which). The chain was built from TRBV18 and TRBJ2-5, and the D gene may be TRBD2, 6 bases matching. The source material was whole blood, sampled at baseline. The nucleotide sequence reads TGTGCCAGCTCACCACGTCAGGACGGGGGAAGCACTGGGCTATTC. Protein translation: CASSPRQDGGSTGLF. Here the CDR3 is joined to the reference TRBV18 and TRBJ2-5 genes, and the full variable domain is: NAGVMQNPRHLVRRRGQEARLRCSPMKGHSHVYWYRQLPEEGLKFMVYLQKENIIDESGMPKERFSAEFPKEGPSILRIQQVVRGDSAAYFCASSPRQDGGSTGLFGPGTRLLVL.